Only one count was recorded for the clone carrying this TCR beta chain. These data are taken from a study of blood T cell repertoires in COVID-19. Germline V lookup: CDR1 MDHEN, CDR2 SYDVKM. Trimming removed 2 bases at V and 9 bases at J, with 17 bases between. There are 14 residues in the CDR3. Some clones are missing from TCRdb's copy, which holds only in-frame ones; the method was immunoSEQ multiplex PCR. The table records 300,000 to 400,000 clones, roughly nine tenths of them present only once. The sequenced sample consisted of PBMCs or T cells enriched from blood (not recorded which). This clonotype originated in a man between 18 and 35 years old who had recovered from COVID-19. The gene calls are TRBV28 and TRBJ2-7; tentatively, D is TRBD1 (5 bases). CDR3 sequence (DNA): TGTGCCAGCAGTTTAGAACAGGTACCTCAAAGGCAGTACTTC. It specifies CASSLEQVPQRQYF.